The sequence of this T cell receptor beta chain was determined in a study of control samples from healthy donors and cancer patients. This CDR3 is built from 14 residues. The ends lost 7 bases at V and 1 base at J; junction bases unmatched: 7. The germline gives CDR1 MNHEY, CDR2 SVGAGI. The protocol was immunoSEQ multiplex PCR, while the TCRdb copy is restricted to in-frame clones and leaves out a portion. Of fewer than 40,000 clones in the sample, around 93% were seen once. The chain combines TRBV6-5 with TRBJ2-7, with 7 bases fitting TRBD1. Source material: PBMCs. This TCR derives from a man aged 35-49 years with colorectal cancer. The CDR3 sequence is CASIGLRGSYEQYF. The CDR3 nucleotides read TGTGCCAGCATAGGTCTCAGGGGGTCCTACGAGCAGTACTTC.